At least ten counts were recorded for the clone carrying this T cell receptor beta chain. This sample was included in a study of PD-L1 blockade in urothelial cancer. From germline, CDR1 is LGHNA and CDR2 YSLEER. The V end lost 1 base, the J end lost 2 bases, and 9 bases lay between the germline ends. This CDR3 contains 14 residues. Measured with immunoSEQ multiplex PCR; TCRdb has only the in-frame clones, and not every one. The sample records more than 45,000 clones, 77% being singletons. The rearrangement links TRBV4-3 to TRBJ2-7; D call uncertain. This specimen was PBMCs, taken around atezolizumab (anti-PD-L1) treatment. The receptor comes from a man in his sixties or seventies with urothelial cancer. Here the CDR3 DNA reads TGCGCCAGCAGCCAAGTTCTAGGTGCCTACGAGCAGTACTTC. It specifies CASSQVLGAYEQYF.